This T cell receptor beta chain was recovered during a study of blood T cells in healthy people across ages. Study-wide context: Template switching picked up about one barcoded beta molecule for each two T cells. Broader study findings: As age increased, TCR beta diversity per million T cells fell in a roughly linear fashion.

Concerning this clonotype itself: Its antigen is unknown. It may be a read error: a sequence one base away is much more abundant.

Using a J-beta primer mix together with a sample-barcoded 5' primer, a second PCR was run for roughly 7 to 12 cycles. TCRdb reprocessed the 5' RACE reads with MiXCR, giving one entry per CDR3 protein. The table records 1.5 million to 2 million distinct CDR3 sequences, roughly 32% of them present only once. This TCR was recovered from a woman aged 30 to 39 in good health. Specimen: blood.

This CDR3 reads CTSSFPGESYEQYF. The CDR3, as DNA: TGTACCAGCAGTTTCCCGGGCGAATCCTACGAGCAGTACTTC. The chain recombines TRBV12-3 or TRBV12-4 with TRBJ2-4; no clear D. The end of the DNA aligns better with TRBJ2-7, so the J call may be wrong. The CDR3 covers 14 residues.